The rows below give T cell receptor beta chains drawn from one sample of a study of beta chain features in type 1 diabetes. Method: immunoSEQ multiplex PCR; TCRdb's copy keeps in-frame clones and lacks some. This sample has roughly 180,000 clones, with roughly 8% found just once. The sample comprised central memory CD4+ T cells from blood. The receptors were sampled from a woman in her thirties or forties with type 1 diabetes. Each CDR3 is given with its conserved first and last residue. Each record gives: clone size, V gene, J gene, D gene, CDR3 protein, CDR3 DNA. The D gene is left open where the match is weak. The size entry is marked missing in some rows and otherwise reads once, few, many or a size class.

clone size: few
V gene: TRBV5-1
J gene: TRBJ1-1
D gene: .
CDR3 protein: CASSGTGNMNTEAFF
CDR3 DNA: TGCGCCAGCAGCGGAACAGGGAATATGAACACTGAAGCTTTCTTT

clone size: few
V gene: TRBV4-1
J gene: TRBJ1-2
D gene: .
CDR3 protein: CASSQPAWGEGGYTF
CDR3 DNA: TGCGCCAGCAGCCAACCCGCTTGGGGGGAAGGCGGCTACACCTTC

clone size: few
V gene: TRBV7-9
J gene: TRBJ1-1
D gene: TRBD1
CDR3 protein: CASSSSPITDRGTEAFF
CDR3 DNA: TGTGCCAGCAGCTCCTCCCCAATTACTGACAGGGGCACTGAAGCTTTCTTT

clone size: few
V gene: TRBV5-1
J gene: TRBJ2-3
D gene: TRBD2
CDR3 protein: CASSFSAGGTDTQYF
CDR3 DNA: TGCGCCAGCAGCTTTTCAGCGGGGGGTACGGATACGCAGTATTTT

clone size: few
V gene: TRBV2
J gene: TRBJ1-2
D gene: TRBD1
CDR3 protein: CASSEYPTGQDPYGYTF
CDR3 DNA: TGTGCCAGCAGTGAATATCCGACGGGACAGGACCCTTATGGCTACACCTTC

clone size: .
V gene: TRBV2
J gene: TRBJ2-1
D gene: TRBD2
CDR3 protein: CASSLGTSGRLREQFF
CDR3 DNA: TGTGCCAGCAGCCTCGGGACTAGCGGGCGATTAAGGGAGCAGTTCTTC

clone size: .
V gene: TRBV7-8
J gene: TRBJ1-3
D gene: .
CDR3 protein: CASRRTLSSGNTIYF
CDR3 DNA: TGTGCCAGCAGGCGGACACTTAGCTCTGGAAACACCATATATTTT

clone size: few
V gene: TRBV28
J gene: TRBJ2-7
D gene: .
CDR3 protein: CASSLGTSSYEQYF
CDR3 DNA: TGTGCCAGCAGTTTAGGGACAAGCTCCTACGAGCAGTACTTC

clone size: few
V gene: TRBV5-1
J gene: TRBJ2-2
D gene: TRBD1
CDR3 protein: CASSLEQGIGELFF
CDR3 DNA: TGCGCCAGCAGCTTGGAACAGGGGATCGGGGAGCTGTTTTTT

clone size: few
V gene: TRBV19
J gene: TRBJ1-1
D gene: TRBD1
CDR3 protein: CASSIQGGAFF
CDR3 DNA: TGTGCCAGTAGTATCCAGGGGGGCGCTTTCTTT

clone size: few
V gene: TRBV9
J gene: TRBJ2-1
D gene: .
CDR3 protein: CASSVHLRFF
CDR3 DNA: TGTGCCAGCAGCGTCCACCTCAGGTTCTTC

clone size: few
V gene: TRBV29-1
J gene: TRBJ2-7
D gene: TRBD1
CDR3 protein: CSAAIGGRGQLGEQYF
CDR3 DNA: TGCAGCGCAGCCATTGGGGGCAGGGGGCAATTAGGCGAGCAGTACTTC

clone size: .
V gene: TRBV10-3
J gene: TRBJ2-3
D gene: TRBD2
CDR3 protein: CAISDPSGGRDTQYF
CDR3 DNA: TGTGCCATCAGTGACCCTAGCGGGGGTCGGGATACGCAGTATTTT

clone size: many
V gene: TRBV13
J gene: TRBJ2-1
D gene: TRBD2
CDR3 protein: CASNKRGAGGPRGYNEQFF
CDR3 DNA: TGTGCCAGCAACAAAAGGGGAGCGGGAGGGCCGCGAGGCTACAATGAGCAGTTCTTC

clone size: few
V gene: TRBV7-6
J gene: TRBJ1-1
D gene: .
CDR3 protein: CASSFSSNTEAFF
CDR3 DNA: TGTGCCAGCAGCTTTAGTTCGAACACTGAAGCTTTCTTT

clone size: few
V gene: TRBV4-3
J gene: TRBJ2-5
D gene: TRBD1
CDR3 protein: CASSQEATGSHQETQYF
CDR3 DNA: TGCGCCAGCAGCCAAGAGGCGACAGGGTCCCACCAAGAGACCCAGTACTTC

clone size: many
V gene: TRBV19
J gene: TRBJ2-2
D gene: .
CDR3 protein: CASSIGTAPGELFF
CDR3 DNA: TGTGCCAGTAGTATAGGGACAGCTCCCGGGGAGCTGTTTTTT

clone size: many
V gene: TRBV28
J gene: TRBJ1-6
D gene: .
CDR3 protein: CATRTPRDSPLHF
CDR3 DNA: TGTGCCACCCGGACACCAAGGGATTCACCCCTCCACTTT

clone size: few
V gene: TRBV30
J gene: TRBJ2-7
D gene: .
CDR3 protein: CAWQGWDASYEQYF
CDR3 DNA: TGTGCCTGGCAGGGGTGGGACGCTTCCTACGAGCAGTACTTC

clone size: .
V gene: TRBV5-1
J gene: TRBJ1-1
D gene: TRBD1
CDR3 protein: CASSLTGVNTEAFF
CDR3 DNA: TGCGCCAGCAGCTTGACAGGGGTGAACACTGAAGCTTTCTTT

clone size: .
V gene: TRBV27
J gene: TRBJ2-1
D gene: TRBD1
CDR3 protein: CASSPKGSGTGSHNEQFF
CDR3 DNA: TGTGCCAGCAGTCCAAAGGGCTCCGGGACAGGGTCCCACAATGAGCAGTTCTTC

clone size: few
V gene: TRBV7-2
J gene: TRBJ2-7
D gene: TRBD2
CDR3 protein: CASSLAGGSDEQYF
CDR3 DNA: TGTGCCAGCAGCCTAGCGGGAGGAAGCGACGAGCAGTACTTC

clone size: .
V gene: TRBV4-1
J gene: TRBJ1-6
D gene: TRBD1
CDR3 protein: CASSQGAGGSPLHF
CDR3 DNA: TGCGCCAGCAGCCAAGGGGCAGGGGGCTCACCCCTCCACTTT

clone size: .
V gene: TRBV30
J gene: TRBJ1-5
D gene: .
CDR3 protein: CAWSVYSNQPQHF
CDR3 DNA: TGTGCCTGGAGTGTGTATAGCAATCAGCCCCAGCATTTT

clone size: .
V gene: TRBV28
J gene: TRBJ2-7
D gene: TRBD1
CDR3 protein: CASRQGGPSYEQYF
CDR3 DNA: TGTGCCAGCAGACAGGGGGGTCCCTCCTACGAGCAGTACTTC

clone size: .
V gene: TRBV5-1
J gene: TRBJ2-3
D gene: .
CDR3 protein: CASSLSQPYTDTQYF
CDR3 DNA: TGCGCCAGCAGCTTGTCACAGCCTTACACAGATACGCAGTATTTT

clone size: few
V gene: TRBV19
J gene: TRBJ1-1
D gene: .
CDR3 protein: CASSPQGGYEGTEAFF
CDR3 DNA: TGTGCCAGTAGCCCCCAGGGAGGGTATGAAGGTACTGAAGCTTTCTTT

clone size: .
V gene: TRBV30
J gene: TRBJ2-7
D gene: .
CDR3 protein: CAWTRGGTEQYF
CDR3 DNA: TGTGCCTGGACTAGGGGGGGGACCGAGCAGTACTTC

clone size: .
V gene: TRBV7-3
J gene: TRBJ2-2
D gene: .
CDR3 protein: CASSSPEGVGELFF
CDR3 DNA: TGTGCCAGCAGCTCCCCAGAGGGTGTCGGGGAGCTGTTTTTT